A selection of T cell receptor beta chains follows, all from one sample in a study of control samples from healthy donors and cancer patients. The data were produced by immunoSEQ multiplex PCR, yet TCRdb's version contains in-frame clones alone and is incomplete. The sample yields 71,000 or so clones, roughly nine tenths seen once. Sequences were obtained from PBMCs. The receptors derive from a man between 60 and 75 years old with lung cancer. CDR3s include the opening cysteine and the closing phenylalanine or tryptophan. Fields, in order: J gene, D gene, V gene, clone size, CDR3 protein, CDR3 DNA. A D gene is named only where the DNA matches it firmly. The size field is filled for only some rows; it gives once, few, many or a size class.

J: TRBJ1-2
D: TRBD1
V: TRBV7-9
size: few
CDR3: CASTVQGAGGGYTF
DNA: TGTGCCAGCACCGTACAGGGGGCAGGGGGGGGCTACACCTTC

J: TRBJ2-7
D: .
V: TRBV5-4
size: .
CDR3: CASSFGTRTYEQYF
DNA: TGTGCCAGCAGCTTCGGGACGAGAACGTACGAGCAGTACTTC

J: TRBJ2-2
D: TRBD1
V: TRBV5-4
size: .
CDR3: CASSLGTGQYTGELFF
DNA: TGTGCCAGCAGCCTAGGGACAGGGCAATACACCGGGGAGCTGTTTTTT

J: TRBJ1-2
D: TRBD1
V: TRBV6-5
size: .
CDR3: CASIIPGQGDYGYTF
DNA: TGTGCCAGCATAATCCCGGGACAGGGAGATTATGGCTACACCTTC

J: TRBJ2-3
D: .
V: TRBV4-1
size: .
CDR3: CASSPTGQPTDTQYF
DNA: TGCGCCAGCAGCCCGACCGGACAGCCCACAGATACGCAGTATTTT

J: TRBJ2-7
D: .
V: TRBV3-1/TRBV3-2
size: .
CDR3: CASSQADYEQYF
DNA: TGTGCCAGCAGCCAAGCGGACTACGAGCAGTACTTC

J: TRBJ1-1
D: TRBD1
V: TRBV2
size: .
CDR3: CASTQETGGTEAFF
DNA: TGTGCCAGCACTCAAGAAACAGGGGGCACTGAAGCTTTCTTT

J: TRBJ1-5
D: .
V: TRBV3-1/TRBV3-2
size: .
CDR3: CASSQDLLTAKPQHF
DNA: TGTGCCAGCAGCCAAGATCTATTGACAGCGAAGCCCCAGCATTTT

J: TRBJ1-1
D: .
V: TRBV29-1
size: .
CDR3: CSVAVTVSEAFF
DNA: TGCAGCGTTGCTGTGACAGTGAGTGAAGCTTTCTTT

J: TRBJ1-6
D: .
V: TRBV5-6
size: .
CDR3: CASCRGSAYNSPLHF
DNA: TGTGCCAGCTGTCGGGGAAGCGCCTATAATTCACCCCTCCACTTT

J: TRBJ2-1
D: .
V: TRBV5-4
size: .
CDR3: CASSPDRSRYNEQFF
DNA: TGTGCCAGCAGCCCCGACAGGAGTCGGTACAATGAGCAGTTCTTC

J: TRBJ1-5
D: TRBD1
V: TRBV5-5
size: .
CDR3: CASNPLGTGSNQPQHF
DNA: TGTGCCAGCAACCCTCTTGGGACAGGCTCAAATCAGCCCCAGCATTTT

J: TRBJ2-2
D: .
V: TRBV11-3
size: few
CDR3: CASSLGPYNTGELFF
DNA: TGTGCCAGCAGCTTAGGGCCGTATAACACCGGGGAGCTGTTTTTT

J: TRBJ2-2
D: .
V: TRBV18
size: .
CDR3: CASSPQGNTGELFF
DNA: TGTGCCAGCTCACCACAGGGGAACACCGGGGAGCTGTTTTTT

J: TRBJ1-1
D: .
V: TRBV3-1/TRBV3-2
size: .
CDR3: CASRRGEGNTEAFF
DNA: TGTGCCAGCAGAAGGGGAGAGGGCAACACTGAAGCTTTCTTT

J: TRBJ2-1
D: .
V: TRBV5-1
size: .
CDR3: CASSLVSGRYNEQFF
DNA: TGCGCCAGCAGCTTGGTTAGCGGACGCTACAATGAGCAGTTCTTC

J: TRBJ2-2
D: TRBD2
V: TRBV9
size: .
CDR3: CASSESLADTGELFF
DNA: TGTGCCAGCAGCGAGTCCCTAGCGGACACCGGGGAGCTGTTTTTT

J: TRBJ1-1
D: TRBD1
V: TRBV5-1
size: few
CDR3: CASSLEVGTGAWMNTEAFF
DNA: TGCGCCAGCAGCTTGGAGGTAGGGACAGGGGCGTGGATGAACACTGAAGCTTTCTTT

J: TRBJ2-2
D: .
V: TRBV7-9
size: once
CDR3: CASSWMGSSTGELFF
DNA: TGTGCCAGCAGCTGGATGGGGTCGAGCACCGGGGAGCTGTTTTTT

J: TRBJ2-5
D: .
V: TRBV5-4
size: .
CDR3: CASSLIEVETQYF
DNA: TGTGCCAGCAGCTTGATAGAGGTGGAGACCCAGTACTTC

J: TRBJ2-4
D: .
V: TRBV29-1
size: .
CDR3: CSVVSVDIQYF
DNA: TGCAGCGTTGTTAGCGTGGACATTCAGTACTTC

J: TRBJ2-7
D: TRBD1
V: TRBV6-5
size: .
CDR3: CASSYFGTGLYEQYF
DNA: TGTGCCAGCAGTTACTTCGGGACAGGACTCTACGAGCAGTACTTC